This entry is about one T cell receptor beta chain. Patients from Seattle were sampled longitudinally, starting during active infection. The data belong to a study of blood T cell repertoires in COVID-19. Study overall: There were acute and convalescent COVID-19 samples, and they came from the United States, Italy and Spain. T cells, B-cell-depleted T cells, or PBMCs supplied cDNA or gDNA.

In the authors' workflow: The assay estimated nucleated cells by amplifying reference gene primers. Clones were sequenced by immunoSEQ multiplex PCR, and TCRdb holds only the in-frame ones, with some missing. Clone size and the V and J calls come from that table; the DNA yielded D and trimming. The sample records tens of thousands of clones, just under 90% being singletons. Germline V gene data show CDR1 as SGHTA and CDR2 as FQGTGA. Germline trimming cut 0 bases from V and 6 bases from J; bases unmatched to any gene: 6. The CDR3 runs to 16 residues. The sample comprised peripheral blood. This receptor was taken from a man aged 35-49 years with COVID-19, enrolled during active disease. V is TRBV7-3 and J is TRBJ2-1; 9 bases line up with TRBD2. The CDR3 coding sequence is TGTGCCAGCAGCTTAACTGCGCGGGGGGGCCTCAATGAGCAGTTCTTC. Translated, it gives CASSLTARGGLNEQFF. The full variable domain, its missing parts supplied by reference TRBV7-3 and TRBJ2-1, is GAGVSQTPSNKVTEKGKYVELRCDPISGHTALYWYRQSLGQGPEFLIYFQGTGAADDSGLPNDRFFAVRPEGSVSTLKIQRTERGDSAVYLCASSLTARGGLNEQFFGPGTRLTVL.